The entry that follows covers one T cell receptor beta chain sequence. This CDR3 has 17 amino acids. The V gene end was trimmed by 2 bases and the J gene end by 8 bases; junction bases not matched to a gene: 16. From germline, CDR1 is LGHNT and CDR2 FRNRAP. The sample comes from a study of blood T cell repertoires in COVID-19. Study-level background: The samples span acute and convalescent COVID-19 from the United States, Italy and Spain.

Sequenced by immunoSEQ multiplex PCR; TCRdb stores in-frame clones only, minus some. The repertoire has about 100,000 clones, around four fifths of them found once; the top ten carry about 4%. The sequenced material came from peripheral blood. This chain connects TRBV12-5 to TRBJ1-2; 8 bases are shared with TRBD1. This clonotype was sampled from a woman in her 70s with acute or convalescent COVID-19. In DNA, the CDR3 is TGTGCTAGTGGTTTGTCCTACTCGACAGGGGCAAAGATGGGCTACACCTTC. This sequence encodes CASGLSYSTGAKMGYTF.